Listed below are T cell receptor beta chains from one sample, sequenced in a study of blood T cell repertoires in COVID-19. TCRdb keeps only in-frame clones here, not all; method: immunoSEQ multiplex PCR. Among 200,000 to 250,000 clones listed, 75% to 90% were seen once. The sequenced material came from peripheral blood. These receptor sequences come from a woman older than 75 with COVID-19, enrolled during active disease. Each CDR3 is given with its conserved first and last residue. The order of the fields is J gene, V gene, clone size, D gene, CDR3 protein. The D gene is left open where the match is weak. Expanded clones are given a class, and other clones once, few, many or no size at all.

TRBJ1-2,TRBV28,.,.,CASSITGYGYTF
TRBJ2-1,TRBV27,.,.,CATRASKYNEQFF
TRBJ2-5,TRBV6-5,.,.,CATGVTSRLETQYF
TRBJ2-2,TRBV5-4,.,.,CASSEVKRYGELFF
TRBJ2-2,TRBV21-1,.,.,CASTRWPHQDYITGELFF
TRBJ2-1,TRBV28,once,TRBD1,CASSYGGGTGGADLLAGYNEQFF
TRBJ2-5,TRBV11-3,.,TRBD1,CASSLGTGESRGETQYF
TRBJ1-5,TRBV19,few,.,CASSIGRRGSNQPQHF
TRBJ2-5,TRBV5-4,.,.,CASSRTSRETQYF
TRBJ2-1,TRBV11-3,.,.,CASSLLSRDEQFF
TRBJ1-3,TRBV12-5,.,.,CASGQKTASSGNTIYF
TRBJ1-5,TRBV27,.,TRBD1,CASRQGQVKGPQHF
TRBJ1-6,TRBV7-9,few,TRBD1,CASSRTQGAPGSPLHF
TRBJ1-2,TRBV5-1,few,TRBD1,CASSLVQGYGYTF
TRBJ2-1,TRBV28,.,TRBD2,CASSFYSSSGYNEQFF
TRBJ2-1,TRBV20-1,.,.,CSASPRRYIARYEQFF
TRBJ1-2,TRBV18,.,.,CASSPGDIYGYTF
TRBJ1-2,TRBV9,.,.,CASSLTGLRDGYTF
TRBJ1-4,TRBV7-2,.,TRBD1,CASSRDRGSEKLFF
TRBJ2-1,TRBV5-4,.,TRBD2,CASSPLAGANYNEQFF
TRBJ1-2,TRBV28,.,TRBD1,CATLIGGGYYGYTF
TRBJ1-1,TRBV4-3,.,.,CASSQATYRDTEAFF
TRBJ2-2,TRBV27,.,.,CASSFTNTGELFF
TRBJ2-1,TRBV2,.,.,CASSEWEISYNEQFF
TRBJ1-5,TRBV7-2,.,.,CASSPQNNQPQHF
TRBJ2-1,TRBV4-1,.,TRBD2,CASSQGPFSGRGNEQFF
TRBJ2-1,TRBV2,.,.,CASNNQGANEQFF
TRBJ2-3,TRBV28,.,TRBD1,CATGDRASTDTQYF
TRBJ2-3,TRBV18,.,.,CASSPDTDTQYF
TRBJ1-3,TRBV2,.,.,CASRSWTTGNTIYF
TRBJ2-1,TRBV3-1/TRBV3-2,.,.,CASSQVGGQFF
TRBJ1-1,TRBV7-2,.,.,CASSFALQGNEAFF
TRBJ2-1,TRBV7-8,.,.,CASSRTGQGEQFF
TRBJ1-3,TRBV28,.,TRBD1,CASRFRGLGNTIYF
TRBJ1-2,TRBV6-5,.,.,CASLRPGPFYGYTF
TRBJ1-1,TRBV13,.,.,CASRLHGVSEAFF
TRBJ2-3,TRBV9,.,.,CASRPTGTNPDTQYF
TRBJ1-5,TRBV5-8,.,.,CASSSGGAINQPQHF